The clone carrying this T cell receptor (beta chain) was seen a handful of times. Its antigen is as yet unknown. With iRepertoire HTBI primers and Arm-PCR of CDR3 regions, TCR beta libraries were built. TCRdb passed the multiplex PCR reads through MiXCR, listing each CDR3 protein once. The table records fewer than 500,000 distinct CDR3 sequences, roughly 15% of them present only once. The time point here: newly diagnosed GD, antithyroid drugs for less than 3 months. The TCR library was made from RNA that had been extracted from PBMCs in TRIzol. This specimen comes from a study of regulatory T cells in long-lasting Graves disease. Findings and limits, study-wide: Persistent disease preferred TRBV28, TRBJ1-2 and TRBJ2-5; new disease, TRBV20-1 and TRBJ2-1.

Germline CDR1 and CDR2: SEHNR and FQNEAQ (reference sequence). This CDR3 spans 19 amino acids. Germline trimming cut 5 bases from V and 0 bases from J; bases unmatched to any gene: 17. This sample also appeared in a second study, on T cells in Graves' hyperthyroidism and ophthalmopathy. Per that study: Diagnostic decisions used clinical symptoms, serum thyroxine and TRAb, thyroid ultrasound and orbital computed tomography. TCR CDR3 underwent first-round RT-PCR with the HTBI primer set.

V and J are TRBV7-9 and TRBJ2-3; 7 nucleotides align to TRBD2. Sequencing used peripheral blood mononuclear cells (PBMCs), obtained at new diagnosis, from a patient treated with antithyroid drugs. The clonotype was recovered from a man aged 40-49 years with Graves disease. The CDR3 spells CASSTTELGTTPSTDTQYF. The CDR3 DNA reads TGTGCCAGCAGCACTACAGAGTTGGGGACTACCCCTAGCACAGATACGCAGTATTTT.